The 22 T cell receptor beta chains below all came from one sample that was sequenced in a study of Graves' ophthalmopathy and Graves' hyperthyroidism. Amplification from RNA transcripts yielded the TCR beta CDR3 regions. HTBI primers primed a first-round RT-PCR, and a second-round multiplex PCR followed. TCRdb independently ran MiXCR on the multiplex PCR reads; one entry per CDR3 protein. The sample includes fewer than 400,000 distinct CDR3 sequences, 15% to 20% of them seen just once. Sequencing input: peripheral blood. The receptors shown here come from a woman in her late teens or twenties with Graves' ophthalmopathy.

At least ten counts were recorded for this clonotype. This chain connects TRBV28 to TRBJ2-7; TRBD1 aligns across 7 bases. This CDR3 has 14 residues. The V gene's germline CDR1 is MDHEN and CDR2 SYDVKM. V shed 6 bases, J shed 0 bases, and the junction held 5 bases outside the gene matches. The CDR3 is CASRRRDSSYEQYF. The CDR3 DNA reads TGTGCCAGCAGGCGCCGGGACAGCTCCTACGAGCAGTACTTC.

This clonotype appeared many times. The chain couples TRBV20-1 to TRBJ2-1; D might be TRBD1 (5 bases). V lost 5 bases, J lost 0 bases, and 14 bases lay in between. This CDR3 is 15 amino acids long. Germline values: CDR1 DFQATT, CDR2 SNEGSKA (reference sequence). The CDR3 DNA sequence: TGCAGTGCTCCTTGGGGCGCCAGCTCCTACAATGAGCAGTTCTTC. It translates to CSAPWGASSYNEQFF.

This clonotype was counted at least ten times. V usage is TRBV6-2 or TRBV6-3 and J usage is TRBJ2-7, with D possibly TRBD1 on 6 matching bases. V dropped 7 bases and J dropped 3 bases, with 25 bases sitting between them. CDR1 is MNHEY and CDR2 is SVGEGT in the germline V gene. The CDR3 is 17 amino acids. CDR3 DNA: TGTGCCAGCACCTACTCCGCCTTGACAGGAAATAGCTACGAGCAGTACTTC. Protein product: CASTYSALTGNSYEQYF.

This clonotype was seen many times. The rearrangement joins TRBV10-3 to TRBJ1-2, with a weak D call TRBD1 (6 bases). The germline V gene encodes CDR1 ENHRY and CDR2 SYGVKD. The CDR3 is made up of 16 amino acids. The V end was cut by 6 bases, the J end by 1 base, with 18 bases between. CDR3 bases: TGTGCCATCAGCCTCCGGGGGCAGGGACATAACTATGGCTACACCTTC. Residues: CAISLRGQGHNYGYTF.

In this sample, this clonotype turned up many times. This chain connects TRBV30 to TRBJ1-6; TRBD1 aligns across 9 bases. The CDR3 is made up of 13 amino acids. Losses at the gene ends were 3 bases for V and 7 bases for J; bases not matched to a gene: 1. Germline loops: CDR1 GTSNPN, CDR2 SVGIG (reference sequence). CDR3 nucleotides: TGTGCCTGGAGCGACAGGGGGAATTCACCCCTCCACTTT. Translated, it gives CAWSDRGNSPLHF.

V is TRBV7-2 and J is TRBJ1-1; D may be TRBD1 (5 bases). V lost 1 base to trimming and J lost 4 bases, with 13 bases between them. CDR3 size: 15 residues. The germline CDR1 and CDR2 sequences are SGHTA and FQGNSA. This CDR3 is CASSLGPGGVTEAFF. The CDR3 region has the DNA TGTGCCAGCAGCTTAGGGCCGGGAGGGGTCACTGAAGCTTTCTTT. Complete variable domain (other parts from reference TRBV7-2 and TRBJ1-1): GAGVSQSPSNKVTEKGKDVELRCDPISGHTALYWYRQSLGQGLEFLIYFQGNSAPDKSGLPSDRFSAERTGGSVSTLTIQRTQQEDSAVYLCASSLGPGGVTEAFFGQGTRLTVV.

This clonotype has a count of ten or more. This rearrangement joins TRBV7-2 to TRBJ1-3; D remains unclear. The CDR3 runs to 11 residues. Looked up from germline, CDR1 is SGHTA and CDR2 is FQGNSA. V gave up 1 base and J gave up 11 bases, with 6 bases separating them. The chain's CDR3 is CASSLERSIYF. DNA of the CDR3: TGTGCCAGCAGCTTAGAGCGGTCCATATATTTT.

This clonotype was counted ten times or more. V gene TRBV15 combines with J gene TRBJ1-1; no clear D gene. The germline V gene encodes CDR1 LNHNV and CDR2 YYDKDF (reference sequence). V was shortened by 4 bases and J by 4 bases, with 13 bases between the two germline ends. The CDR3 sequence is 14 residues long. The CDR3: CATSTRRLSTEAFF. CDR3 coding DNA: TGTGCCACCAGCACTAGACGGCTGAGCACTGAAGCTTTCTTT.

This clonotype was seen a few times. This may come from a read error, since a much larger clone is one base off. The chain carries TRBV6-2 or TRBV6-3 and TRBJ1-5; tentatively, D is TRBD1 (5 bases). CDR3 size: 15 residues. The germline CDR1 and CDR2 sequences are MNHEY and SVGEGT. V lost 7 bases, J lost 7 bases, and 20 bases lay in between. CDR3 nucleotides: TGTGCCAGCACCCCGGGGCAGAGCGGCAGCCAGCCCCAGCATTTT. Its translation: CASTPGQSGSQPQHF.

This clonotype was counted ten times or more. The chain carries TRBV11-2 and TRBJ2-7, with TRBD1 matching 11 bases. The length of the CDR3 is 14 residues. The germline V gene encodes CDR1 SGHAT and CDR2 FQNNGV. J gave up 2 bases and V 5 bases, and 2 bases lay outside the gene matches. The CDR3 nucleotides read TGTGCCAGCAGCCAGGGACAGGGGGCCTACGAGCAGTACTTC. Amino acids: CASSQGQGAYEQYF.

This clonotype was recorded at least ten times. The chain uses TRBV30 and TRBJ1-5; D ambiguous. The V and J ends lost 0 bases and 6 bases respectively, with 6 bases between them. The CDR3 is 12 amino acids. The germline gives CDR1 GTSNPN, CDR2 SVGIG (reference sequence). This CDR3 reads CAWSVDVQPQHF. The CDR3 DNA follows: TGTGCCTGGAGTGTAGACGTTCAGCCCCAGCATTTT.

This clonotype occurred many times. This chain links TRBV6-1 with TRBJ1-5, with no clear D. The CDR3 runs to 16 residues. Trimming left V 3 bases short and J 2 bases short, with 14 bases between. The V gene's germline CDR1 is MNHNS and CDR2 SASEGT. The chain's CDR3 is CASSEDWARGNQPQHF. DNA for the CDR3: TGTGCCAGCAGTGAGGACTGGGCGCGGGGCAATCAGCCCCAGCATTTT.

This clonotype appeared many times. V usage is TRBV7-2 and J usage is TRBJ1-1; D is possibly TRBD1 (5 bases). V lost 3 bases and J lost 11, with 10 bases in between. Per germline, CDR1 SGHTA and CDR2 FQGNSA. This CDR3 has 11 amino acids. DNA of the CDR3: TGTGCCAGCAGCTTGGGGGGGAGGGCTTTCTTT. Protein sequence: CASSLGGRAFF.

This clonotype was observed many times. This chain links TRBV28 with TRBJ1-5, with D tentatively TRBD1 (5 bases). The CDR3 totals 14 residues. Germline CDR1 MDHEN, CDR2 SYDVKM. V lost 3 bases and J lost 5, with 11 bases in between. CDR3 DNA: TGTGCCAGCAGTTTCGAGGGGACCCATCAGCCCCAGCATTTT. This translates into CASSFEGTHQPQHF.

This chain connects TRBV27 to TRBJ2-2; the match to TRBD2 covers 10 bases. Germline V gene lookup returns CDR1 MNHEY and CDR2 SMNVEV (reference sequence). The CDR3 covers 17 residues. Germline trimming cut 3 bases from V and 3 bases from J; bases unmatched to any gene: 7. CDR3 DNA: TGTGCCAGCAGTTTCGTTAGCGGGAGGCCACACACCGGGGAGCTGTTTTTT. Translation: CASSFVSGRPHTGELFF.

In its sample, this clonotype was seen many times. The chain carries TRBV7-2 and TRBJ1-2; D gene ambiguous. V gave up 3 bases and J gave up 6 bases, with 14 bases separating them. The CDR3 sequence is 14 residues long. Germline V gene lookup returns CDR1 SGHTA and CDR2 FQGNSA. CDR3 nucleotides: TGTGCCAGCAGCTTTGCGCATACATGGGATGGCTACACCTTC. Protein: CASSFAHTWDGYTF.

This clonotype was observed many times. The chain carries TRBV20-1 and TRBJ2-1; maybe TRBD2 (6 bases). V lost 5 bases to trimming and J lost 6 bases, with 17 bases between them. Germline CDR1 DFQATT, CDR2 SNEGSKA (reference sequence). The CDR3 totals 14 residues. For the CDR3, the DNA is TGCAGTGCTTCAAGGAGGGGCAGGCCCAATGAGCAGTTCTTC. Translating gives CSASRRGRPNEQFF.

V usage is TRBV12-3 or TRBV12-4 and J usage is TRBJ2-5; D perhaps matches TRBD2 (6 bases). This CDR3 region has 16 residues. V was pared by 6 bases and J by 5 bases, with 22 bases between. The CDR3 sequence is CASRAPLGGPGETQYF. CDR3 nucleotide sequence: TGTGCCAGCAGAGCACCTCTTGGAGGGCCTGGGGAGACCCAGTACTTC.

This clonotype was found many times. The V and J genes are TRBV12-3 or TRBV12-4 and TRBJ1-5, with a tentative D call TRBD1 (6 bases). The CDR3 spans 16 residues. Trimming removed 1 base from V and 2 bases from J, with 12 bases in between. The CDR3 here is CASSLVGGRGNQPQHF. CDR3 DNA: TGTGCCAGCAGTTTAGTAGGGGGTCGGGGCAATCAGCCCCAGCATTTT.

This clonotype was recorded many times. The chain joins TRBV7-9 to TRBJ2-7, with D perhaps given as TRBD1 or TRBD2 (5 bases each). The CDR3 covers 14 residues. V was clipped by 7 bases and J by 5 bases, with 18 bases between them. Germline V gives CDR1 SEHNR, CDR2 FQNEAQ (reference sequence). The CDR3 DNA reads as TGTGCCAGCACCCCAATGACGCAGGGAGACGAGCAGTACTTC. Protein: CASTPMTQGDEQYF.

Many counts were recorded for this clonotype. This rearrangement joins TRBV15 to TRBJ1-2, with TRBD1 matching over 7 bases. The CDR3 length is 17 residues. The V gene's germline CDR1 is LNHNV and CDR2 YYDKDF (reference sequence). With V trimmed by 1 base and J by 1 base, 9 bases remained unmatched. In DNA form, the CDR3 reads TGTGCCACCAGCAGAGCCCCCCCAGGGGACAGTAACTATGGCTACACCTTC. Amino acids: CATSRAPPGDSNYGYTF.

This clonotype was found a few times. The J gene is TRBJ1-1, the V gene TRBV11-2; no clear D gene. Germline V CDR1 and CDR2: SGHAT, FQNNGV. V dropped 5 bases and J dropped 0 bases, with 19 bases sitting between them. This CDR3 contains 17 residues. CDR3: CASSRPDKYYMNTEAFF. CDR3 nucleotides: TGTGCCAGCAGCAGACCTGACAAGTACTACATGAACACTGAAGCTTTCTTT.